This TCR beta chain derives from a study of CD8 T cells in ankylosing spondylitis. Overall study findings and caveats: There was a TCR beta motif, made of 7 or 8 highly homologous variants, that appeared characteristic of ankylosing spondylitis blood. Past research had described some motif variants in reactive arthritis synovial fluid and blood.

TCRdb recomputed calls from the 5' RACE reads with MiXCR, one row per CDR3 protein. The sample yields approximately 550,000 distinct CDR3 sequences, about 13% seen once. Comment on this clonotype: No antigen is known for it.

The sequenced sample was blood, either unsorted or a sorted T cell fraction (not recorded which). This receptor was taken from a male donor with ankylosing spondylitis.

The CDR3 bases are TGCGCCAGCAGCTTGGACTCAACCTCCTACAATGAGCAGTTCTTC. Amino acids: CASSLDSTSYNEQFF. The chain carries TRBV5-1 and TRBJ2-1, with D unresolved. The V end was cut by 0 bases, the J end by 0 bases, with 7 bases between. Germline V CDR1 and CDR2: SGHRS, YFSETQ. The CDR3 sequence is 15 residues long.